This is a list of T cell receptor beta chains from one sample in a study of T and B cells in COVID-19 patients. TCRdb reprocessed the multiplex PCR reads with MiXCR, giving one entry per CDR3 protein. The profile shows several thousand distinct CDR3 sequences, roughly 26% of them singletons. The sequencing sample was made of blood. Source of these receptors: a human donor with active COVID-19. The conserved cysteine and the conserved F or W are not part of the CDR3 here.

len	j_gene	v_gene	CDR3aa
12	TRBJ2-2	TRBV24-1	ATSEGGGTGELF
12	TRBJ2-2	TRBV14	ASSPGLAGGELF
11	TRBJ2-3	TRBV19	ASSIPGTDTQY
13	TRBJ1-4	TRBV6-2/TRBV6-3	ASSSRPGTDVELF
14	TRBJ2-3	TRBV15	ATSRESSGRTDTQY
9	TRBJ2-5	TRBV6-5	ASSVGVTQY
12	TRBJ1-5	TRBV12-3/TRBV12-4	ASCPGTLNQPQH
12	TRBJ2-5	TRBV6-5	ASRTGTGQETQY
8	TRBJ2-5	TRBV29-1	SVETETQY
12	TRBJ2-1	TRBV18	ASSPPPNYNEQF
11	TRBJ2-3	TRBV6-5	ATHRGFTDTQY
13	TRBJ2-1	TRBV6-4	ASSLSPNSYNEQF
15	TRBJ1-1	TRBV19	ASSIDGLGLTSTEAF
14	TRBJ1-6	TRBV5-6	ASSQDWAVDNSPLH
15	TRBJ1-5	TRBV20-1	SARGPPDRGSNQPQH
12	TRBJ1-4	TRBV12-3/TRBV12-4	ASSSGQGSEKLF
13	TRBJ1-2	TRBV19	ASSFQTGAVYGYT
14	TRBJ2-2	TRBV18	ASSLGLAGGAGELF
18	TRBJ2-3	TRBV6-5	ASSYWFTNSGGGGTDTQY
15	TRBJ2-6	TRBV12-3/TRBV12-4	ASSPTEGIVGANVLT
12	TRBJ2-7	TRBV5-5	ASSLGGQGGEQY
14	TRBJ2-5	TRBV18	ASSPGVGQGDSTQY
13	TRBJ1-6	TRBV4-2	ASSQGLPHNSPLH
11	TRBJ1-2	TRBV6-2/TRBV6-3	ASRDSTYYGYT
11	TRBJ1-2	TRBV30	AWYSTGVNGYT
12	TRBJ2-1	TRBV18	ASLTGTGYNEQF
13	TRBJ2-1	TRBV7-8	ASSSRPGVRDEQF
12	TRBJ2-7	TRBV5-4	ASSLGQGAYEQY
11	TRBJ1-2	TRBV30	AWSVARAGGYT
15	TRBJ1-1	TRBV5-6	ASSLVTIRDPSTEAF
13	TRBJ2-7	TRBV28	ASSSPGTGRYEQY
15	TRBJ2-5	TRBV18	ASSLPPLDRVVETQY
11	TRBJ2-7	TRBV12-5	ASTSAEGYEQY
12	TRBJ2-6	TRBV30	ASATPTGANVLT
13	TRBJ1-2	TRBV6-5	ASSYDSSGVYGYT
12	TRBJ2-3	TRBV30	AWSRWGSTDTQY
12	TRBJ1-1	TRBV27	ASSSLPGTLEAF
11	TRBJ2-7	TRBV24-1	AIPTGFSYEQY
12	TRBJ2-5	TRBV5-1	ASSFGLAEETQY
11	TRBJ2-5	TRBV4-3	ASSQGQGKTQY
14	TRBJ2-4	TRBV5-1	ASSPSDGAAKNIQY
12	TRBJ1-2	TRBV6-5	ASSLGTAPYGYT
16	TRBJ2-3	TRBV18	ASSPTYMDKLSTDTQY
12	TRBJ1-1	TRBV13	ASSLLKGNTEAF
11	TRBJ1-5	TRBV30	AWSKQIDQPQH
15	TRBJ1-4	TRBV18	ASSPAGPPTANEKLF
11	TRBJ1-2	TRBV30	AWSSMGLYGYT
13	TRBJ2-3	TRBV20-1	SARKSAGAGDTQY
14	TRBJ2-1	TRBV14	ASSRQGVYRGNEQF
14	TRBJ2-3	TRBV6-1	ASSESVAGNTDTQY
17	TRBJ1-2	TRBV30	AWLRDYRDRGRQGYGYT